Shown below are 3 T cell receptor beta chains from a single sample sequenced in a study of blood T cell repertoires in COVID-19. Libraries were prepared by immunoSEQ multiplex PCR; TCRdb keeps only in-frame clonotypes and omits some of them. The data show about 90,000 clones, 75% to 90% seen once. Specimen: peripheral blood. These receptors were taken from a woman in her 70s with acute or convalescent COVID-19.

This rearrangement joins TRBV4-1 to TRBJ2-1; D is unresolved. Trimming cost V 1 base and J 4 bases, with 20 bases left between them. The CDR3 extends over 18 amino acids. CDR1 is MGHRA and CDR2 is YSYEKL in the germline V gene. The CDR3 coding sequence is TGCGCCAGCAGCCAAGTTGTCCGACTTCTCATTAAATACAATGAGCAGTTCTTC. Protein sequence: CASSQVVRLLIKYNEQFF.

The chain recombines TRBV11-2 with TRBJ1-2; 7 nucleotides line up with TRBD1. CDR3 length: 14 residues. The germline gives CDR1 SGHAT, CDR2 FQNNGV. After removal of 5 bases from V and 4 bases from J, the junction contained 7 bases not matched to a gene. The CDR3 bases are TGTGCCAGCAGCAGACTAGAGGGGGCCTATGGCTACACCTTC. It is translated as CASSRLEGAYGYTF.

The chain uses TRBV19 and TRBJ2-7; 8 nucleotides line up with TRBD1. V shed 5 bases and J 4 bases; nucleotides not matched to a gene: 7. This CDR3 has 14 amino acids. The germline CDR1 and CDR2 sequences are LNHDA and SQIVND (reference sequence). The CDR3 nucleotides read TGTGCCAGTAGTGACCGGGACAGGCCTTACGAGCAGTACTTC. This codes for CASSDRDRPYEQYF.